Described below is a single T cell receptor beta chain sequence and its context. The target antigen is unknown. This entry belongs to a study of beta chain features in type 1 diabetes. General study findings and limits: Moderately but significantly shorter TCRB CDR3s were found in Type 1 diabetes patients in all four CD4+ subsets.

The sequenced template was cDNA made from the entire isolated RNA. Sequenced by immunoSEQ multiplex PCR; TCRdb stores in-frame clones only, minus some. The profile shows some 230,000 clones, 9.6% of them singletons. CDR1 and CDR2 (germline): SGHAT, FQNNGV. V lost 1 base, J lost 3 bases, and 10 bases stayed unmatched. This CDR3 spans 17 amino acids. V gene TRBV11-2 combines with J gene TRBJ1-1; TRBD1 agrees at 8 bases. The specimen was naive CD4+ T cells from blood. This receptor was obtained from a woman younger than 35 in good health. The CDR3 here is CASSLGDRSLGDTEAFF. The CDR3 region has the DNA TGTGCCAGCAGCTTAGGGGACAGGAGCCTTGGGGACACTGAAGCTTTCTTT.